This entry concerns a single T cell receptor (beta chain). Assay: immunoSEQ multiplex PCR; the TCRdb copy retains only in-frame clones and omits some. The table records approximately 85,000 clones, 70% to 90% of them present only once. This specimen belongs to a study of identifying expanded T cells in peripheral blood. The CDR3 totals 13 residues. Germline V gives CDR1 KGHSH, CDR2 LQKENI. V was shortened by 8 bases and J by 3 bases, with 11 bases between the two germline ends. Sequenced sample: blood. The sequence came from a person aged 18 to 69 in good health. The chain links TRBV18 to TRBJ1-5; D not resolved. The CDR3 bases are TGTGCCAGCCGCCAGGCGGTCAATCAGCCCCAGCATTTT. The encoded protein is CASRQAVNQPQHF.